This note documents a single TCR beta chain sequence. The antigen is not known. Amplification of TCR alpha and beta CDR3 regions from RNA used iRepertoire nested multiplex PCR. For one-step reverse transcription and amplification, roughly 100-400 ng of tissue mRNA or PBMC total RNA was used. TCRdb ran MiXCR on the multiplex PCR reads and lists one entry per CDR3 protein. The sample includes more than 110,000 distinct CDR3 sequences, about 39% of them seen just once. The sample comes from a study of glioma-infiltrating T cells. General study points: Above-expected tissue-blood divergence occurred in all gliomas, most in low-grade ones.

Germline values: CDR1 SGHAT, CDR2 FQNNGV. The CDR3 length is 16 residues. V was pared by 5 bases and J by 0 bases, with 7 bases of the junction left unmatched. This TCR came from a human donor with low-grade glioma or glioblastoma, undergoing nonglioma brain surgery, or in good health (not recorded which). Sequenced: glioma tissue, nonneoplastic brain tissue, or PBMCs (not recorded which). The chain couples TRBV11-2 to TRBJ2-4; TRBD1 matches at 7 bases. CDR3 in amino acids: CASSPETGTAKNIQYF. The CDR3 DNA sequence: TGTGCCAGCAGCCCGGAGACAGGGACAGCCAAAAACATTCAGTACTTC.